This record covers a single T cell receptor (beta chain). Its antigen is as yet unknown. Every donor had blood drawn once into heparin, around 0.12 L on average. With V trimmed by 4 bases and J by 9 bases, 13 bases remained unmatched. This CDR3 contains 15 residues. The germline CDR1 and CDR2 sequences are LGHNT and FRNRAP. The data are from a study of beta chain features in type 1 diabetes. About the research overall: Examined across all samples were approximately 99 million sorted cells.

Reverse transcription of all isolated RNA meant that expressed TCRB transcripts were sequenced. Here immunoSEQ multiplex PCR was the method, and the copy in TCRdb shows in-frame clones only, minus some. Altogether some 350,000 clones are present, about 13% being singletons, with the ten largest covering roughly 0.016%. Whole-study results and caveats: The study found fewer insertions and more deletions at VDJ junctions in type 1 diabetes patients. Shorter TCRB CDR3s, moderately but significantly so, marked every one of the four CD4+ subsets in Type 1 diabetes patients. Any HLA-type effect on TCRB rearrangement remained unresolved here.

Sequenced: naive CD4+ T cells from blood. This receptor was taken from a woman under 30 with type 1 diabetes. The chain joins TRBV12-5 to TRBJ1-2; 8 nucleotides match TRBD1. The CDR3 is CASGSGTGSLSSYTF. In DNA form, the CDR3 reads TGTGCTAGTGGTTCAGGGACAGGATCCCTCTCGAGCTACACCTTC.